This TCR beta chain is from a study of shared clonotypes between healthy human individuals. Study summary: Sampling drew on donors who were two women and a few men aged 18 to 49. Study-level findings and limits: It was anticipated that sequencing depth would influence how many clonotypes donors shared.

Assay execution took place at the deep level. Per the original data handling: Filtering differed since immunoSEQ provided only junctions, with no quality scores. Sequencing was performed with immunoSEQ multiplex PCR; in TCRdb, only in-frame clones are kept and a portion is missing. Clone size and the V and J calls come from that table; the DNA yielded D and trimming. The table includes about 490,000 clones, about 82% detected once. With respect to this clone: Its target is unknown.

Germline CDR1 and CDR2: SGHVS and FQNEAQ. The CDR3 is made up of 15 amino acids. V trimming: 1 base; J trimming: 9 bases; junction bases outside the gene matches: 7. This sequence originates from a woman aged 40 to 49 in good health. Some clones in this sample may be carry-over from other donors' samples. The V gene is TRBV7-8, the J gene TRBJ2-1; 9 positions agree with TRBD2. Sequencing was done on a sample of PBMCs. The CDR3 loop is CASSLGGGRAAEQFF. The CDR3 nucleotides read TGTGCCAGCAGCTTAGGTGGCGGGAGGGCCGCTGAGCAGTTCTTC. Supplemented by reference TRBV7-8 and TRBJ2-1, the full variable domain reads GAGVSQSPRYKVAKRGQDVALRCDPISGHVSLFWYQQALGQGPEFLTYFQNEAQLDKSGLPSDRFFAERPEGSVSTLKIQRTQQEDSAVYLCASSLGGGRAAEQFFGPGTRLTVL.